Below, 8 T cell receptor beta chains from the same sample are listed, as sequenced in a study of shared clonotypes between healthy human individuals. Sequencing was performed with immunoSEQ multiplex PCR; in TCRdb, only in-frame clones are kept and a portion is missing. Here the sample spans hundreds of thousands of clones, more than 75% being singletons. The specimen was PBMCs. All receptors derive from a woman aged 35 to 49 in good health. Some clones in this sample may be carry-over from other donors' samples.

J is TRBJ2-1 and V is TRBV2; D uncertain. The length of the CDR3 is 18 residues. Germline CDR1 and CDR2: SNHLY and FYNNEI. With 6 bases removed from V and 0 bases from J, the gap between germline ends came to 21 bases. Written as DNA, the CDR3 is TGTGCCAGCAGACTTTACTTTCTCGAACTAAGCTCCTACAATGAGCAGTTCTTC. Residues: CASRLYFLELSSYNEQFF.

Only a few counts were recorded for this clone. The chain carries TRBV29-1 and TRBJ1-4, with D unresolved. Germline lookup yields CDR1 SQVTM and CDR2 ANQGSEA. The CDR3 runs to 13 residues. V lost 7 bases and J 5 bases, leaving 14 bases between the germline ends. The CDR3 is CSAARAMNEKLFF. DNA of the CDR3: TGCAGCGCCGCCCGGGCGATGAATGAAAAACTGTTTTTT. Full variable domain (remainder filled in from reference TRBV29-1 and TRBJ1-4): SAVISQKPSRDICQRGTSLTIQCQVDSQVTMMFWYRQQPGQSLTLIATANQGSEATYESGFVIDKFPISRPNLTFSTLTVSNMSPEDSSIYLCSAARAMNEKLFFGSGTQLSVL.

The chain joins TRBV7-9 to TRBJ1-2, with D possibly matching TRBD1 (6 bases). The CDR3 contains 13 residues. Looked up from germline, CDR1 is SEHNR and CDR2 is FQNEAQ (reference sequence). V lost 3 bases and J 2 bases, leaving 7 bases between the germline ends. DNA for the CDR3: TGTGCCAGCAGCTTTGGACAGAACTATGGCTACACCTTC. This encodes CASSFGQNYGYTF.

This clone was detected only a few times. The chain carries TRBV29-1 and TRBJ2-5; D not certain. V was clipped by 6 bases and J by 1 base, with 3 bases between them. The V gene's germline CDR1 is SQVTM and CDR2 ANQGSEA. The CDR3 has 10 amino acids. As DNA, the CDR3 is TGCAGCGTGCCCCAAGAGACCCAGTACTTC. Amino acids: CSVPQETQYF.

The chain couples TRBV7-2 to TRBJ2-7, with D uncertain. The CDR3 length is 14 residues. The V and J ends lost 1 base and 3 bases respectively, with 10 bases between them. Germline V CDR1 and CDR2: SGHTA, FQGNSA. The CDR3 spells CASSLEVSSYEQYF. The CDR3, as DNA: TGTGCCAGCAGCTTAGAGGTATCCAGCTACGAGCAGTACTTC. The full variable domain, rest sourced from reference TRBV7-2 and TRBJ2-7, is GAGVSQSPSNKVTEKGKDVELRCDPISGHTALYWYRQSLGQGLEFLIYFQGNSAPDKSGLPSDRFSAERTGGSVSTLTIQRTQQEDSAVYLCASSLEVSSYEQYFGPGTRLTVT.

The J gene is TRBJ2-2, the V gene TRBV5-1; D might be TRBD2 (5 bases). Germline V CDR1 and CDR2: SGHRS, YFSETQ. V shed 0 bases and J shed 6 bases, with 12 bases lying between them. The CDR3 totals 15 residues. CDR3 loop: CASSLEASRSGELFF. CDR3 DNA sequence: TGCGCCAGCAGCTTGGAGGCTAGCCGGTCCGGGGAGCTGTTTTTT.

This clone occurred a few times. This chain uses TRBV4-3 with TRBJ2-3; possibly TRBD1 for D (5 bases). Germline-derived CDR1 and CDR2 are LGHNA and YSLEER. This CDR3 is 12 amino acids long. V lost 4 bases, J lost 5 bases, and 7 bases lay in between. The CDR3 DNA reads TGCGCCAGCAGCCTGCAGGGAGATACGCAGTATTTT. Translated, it gives CASSLQGDTQYF.

The V call is TRBV9, the J call TRBJ2-1; 8 bases line up with TRBD1. This CDR3 spans 15 amino acids. The J segment lost 4 bases and the V segment lost 0 bases, leaving 3 bases of the junction unmatched. CDR1 SGDLS and CDR2 YYNGEE come from the germline V gene. The CDR3 loop is CASSVVQGAYNEQFF. The CDR3 nucleotides read TGTGCCAGCAGCGTAGTCCAGGGGGCTTACAATGAGCAGTTCTTC.